The entry below gives a single TCR beta chain sequence along with its context. Libraries for TCRalpha and TCRbeta carried sample barcodes and unique molecular identifiers via 5'RACE. Each CDR3 protein is one row after TCRdb ran MiXCR on the 5' RACE reads. The repertoire consists of about 320,000 distinct CDR3 sequences, with 13% to 15% occurring once and the leading ten covering roughly 23%. These data come from a study of T-cell memory formation after mild COVID-19. Material: PBMCs or a T cell subset sorted from them (not recorded which). This receptor was taken from a man aged 18 to 29 who had mild COVID-19 (a few samples of this study predate the infection). Cell type and time point are not known.

This CDR3 reads CASSLYTGTDYGYTF. CDR3 DNA: TGTGCCAGCAGTTTATATACAGGGACCGACTATGGCTACACCTTC. The chain combines TRBV5-5 with TRBJ1-2, with D perhaps matching TRBD1 (6 bases). From germline, CDR1 is SGHKS and CDR2 YYEKEE (reference sequence). CDR3 length equals 15 residues. V was trimmed by 5 bases and J by 3 bases, leaving 17 bases between them. The complete variable domain, with remaining parts taken from reference TRBV5-5 and TRBJ1-2, reads DAGVTQSPTHLIKTRGQQVTLRCSPISGHKSVSWYQQVLGQGPQFIFQYYEKEERGRGNFPDRFSARQFPNYSSELNVNALLLGDSALYLCASSLYTGTDYGYTFGSGTRLTVV.